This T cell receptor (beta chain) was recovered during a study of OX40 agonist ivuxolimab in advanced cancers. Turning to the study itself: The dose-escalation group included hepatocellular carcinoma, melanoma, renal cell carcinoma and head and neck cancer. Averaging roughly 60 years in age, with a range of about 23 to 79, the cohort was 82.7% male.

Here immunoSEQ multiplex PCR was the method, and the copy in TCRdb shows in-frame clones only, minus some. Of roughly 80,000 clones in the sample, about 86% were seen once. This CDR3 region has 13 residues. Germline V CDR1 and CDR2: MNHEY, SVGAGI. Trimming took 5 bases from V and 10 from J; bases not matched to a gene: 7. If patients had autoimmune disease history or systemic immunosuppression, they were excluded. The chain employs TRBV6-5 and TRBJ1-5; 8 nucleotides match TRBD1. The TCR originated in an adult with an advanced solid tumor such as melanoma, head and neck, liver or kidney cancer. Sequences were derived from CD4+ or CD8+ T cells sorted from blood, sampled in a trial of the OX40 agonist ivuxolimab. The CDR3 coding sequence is TGTGCCAGCAGTCCCCCTGGGACAGGACCCCAGCATTTT. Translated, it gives CASSPPGTGPQHF.